This T cell receptor beta chain was sequenced during a study of blood T cells in healthy people across ages. This clonotype has a handful of counts. The germline gives CDR1 MDHEN, CDR2 SYDVKM. Trimming left V 8 bases short and J 7 bases short, with 12 bases between. The CDR3 spans 12 residues. Primers used in a second PCR of roughly 7 to 12 cycles were a sample-barcoded 5' primer and a J-beta primer mix. TCRdb re-analysed the 5' RACE reads in MiXCR, keeping a single row per CDR3 protein. The sample shows 710,000 or so distinct CDR3 sequences, about a fifth of them seen only once. The sequence was obtained from a man between 70 and 80 years old in good health. The specimen was blood. The chain joins TRBV28 to TRBJ2-1; possibly TRBD1 for D (5 bases). The CDR3 bases are TGTGCCAGCTCTCTGACAGTGAATGAGCAGTTCTTC. It yields the protein CASSLTVNEQFF.